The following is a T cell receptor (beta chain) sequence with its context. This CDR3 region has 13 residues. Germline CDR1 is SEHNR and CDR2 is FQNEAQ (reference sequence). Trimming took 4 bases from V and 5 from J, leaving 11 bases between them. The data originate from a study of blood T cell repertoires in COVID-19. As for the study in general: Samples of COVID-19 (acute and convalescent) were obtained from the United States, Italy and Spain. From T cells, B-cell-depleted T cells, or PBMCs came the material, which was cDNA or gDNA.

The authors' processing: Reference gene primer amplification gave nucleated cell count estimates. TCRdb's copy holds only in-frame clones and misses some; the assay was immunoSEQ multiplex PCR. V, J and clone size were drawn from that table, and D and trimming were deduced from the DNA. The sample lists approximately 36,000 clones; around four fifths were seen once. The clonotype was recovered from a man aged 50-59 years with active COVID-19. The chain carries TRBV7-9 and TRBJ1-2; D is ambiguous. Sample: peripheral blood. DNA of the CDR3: TGTGCCAGCAGCTCCCCTGAGGGTTATGGCTACACCTTC. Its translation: CASSSPEGYGYTF.